One sample yielded the 26 T cell receptor beta chains listed below, sequenced in a study of CD8 T cells in Susac syndrome. Random hexamers were used to reverse transcribe an amount of roughly 0.45 to 1 ug RNA. Using its own MiXCR run on the immunoSEQ multiplex PCR reads, TCRdb lists one record per CDR3 protein. The sample contains under 200,000 distinct CDR3 sequences, around 94% of which appear only once. Sequenced input: CD4+ T cells from PBMCs. These receptors all come from a human donor in good health.

The rearrangement joins TRBV10-3 to TRBJ1-4; D call uncertain. Germline CDR1 and CDR2: ENHRY and SYGVKD. The CDR3 totals 14 residues. Trimming pared 4 bases from V and 2 bases from J, leaving 8 bases between. The CDR3 nucleotides are TGTGCCATCAGTGGTGTACAGACTAATGAAAAACTGTTTTTT. Translating it yields CAISGVQTNEKLFF.

The genes are TRBV7-2 and TRBJ2-1; 10 bases line up with TRBD1. This CDR3 is 14 amino acids long. CDR1 and CDR2 from the germline V gene are SGHTA and FQGNSA. Trimming removed 4 bases from V and 8 bases from J; junction bases left unmatched: 5. For the CDR3, the DNA is TGTGCCAGCAGCTGGGACAGGGGTAGCGATGAGCAGTTCTTC. This encodes CASSWDRGSDEQFF.

V is TRBV12-3 or TRBV12-4 and J is TRBJ2-2; no definite D call. The CDR3 sequence is 14 residues long. Trimming took off 7 bases at V and 3 bases at J, with 12 bases between the two ends. CDR3 in DNA: TGTGCCAGCACTGGGGATAAGGACACCGGGGAGCTGTTTTTT. Translated: CASTGDKDTGELFF.

This clonotype was seen only a few times. The chain is built from TRBV9 and TRBJ2-3, with 9 bases identical to TRBD2. With 0 bases clipped from V and 3 bases from J, the junction kept 2 bases outside the gene matches. The CDR3 contains 15 residues. Per germline, CDR1 SGDLS and CDR2 YYNGEE. This CDR3 reads CASSVASGVTDTQYF. The DNA of the CDR3 is TGTGCCAGCAGCGTAGCTAGCGGGGTTACAGATACGCAGTATTTT.

The V call is TRBV25-1, the J call TRBJ1-1; the match to TRBD1 covers 7 bases. V shed 3 bases and J 1 base; nucleotides not matched to a gene: 5. The CDR3 is 15 residues long. Germline CDR1 and CDR2: MGHDK and SYGVNS. As DNA, the CDR3 is TGTGCCAGCAGTGATTCCAGGACAGGGAACACTGAAGCTTTCTTT. Its translation: CASSDSRTGNTEAFF.

The chain employs TRBV3-1 and TRBJ2-7; D gene ambiguous. This CDR3 has 15 amino acids. CDR1 is LGHDT, CDR2 YNNKEL, per germline (reference sequence). V dropped 1 base and J dropped 4 bases, with 14 bases sitting between them. In nucleotides, the CDR3 is TGTGCCAGCAGCCAAGTTCTCCGCTTGGGATACGAGCAGTACTTC. Its protein product is CASSQVLRLGYEQYF.

The chain is built from TRBV20-1 and TRBJ1-4; no reliable D call. This CDR3 has 13 residues. Germline V lookup: CDR1 DFQATT, CDR2 SNEGSKA (reference sequence). The V gene lost 6 bases and the J gene lost 0 bases, with 8 bases spanning the gap. CDR3: CSAEGSTNEKLFF. CDR3 bases: TGCAGTGCCGAGGGTTCAACTAATGAAAAACTGTTTTTT.

The chain has TRBV19 and TRBJ2-3; D may match TRBD1 or TRBD2 (5 bases each). V lost 4 bases and J lost 4, with 12 bases in between. There are 14 residues in the CDR3. Per germline, CDR1 LNHDA and CDR2 SQIVND (reference sequence). CDR3 in amino acids: CASSTGTRADTQYF. CDR3 coding DNA: TGTGCCAGTAGTACCGGGACCCGAGCAGATACGCAGTATTTT.

CDR3 sequence: CSVDGRLNTEAFF. CDR3 DNA sequence: TGCAGCGTTGATGGCAGACTCAACACTGAAGCTTTCTTT. The chain recombines TRBV29-1 with TRBJ1-1; D remains unclear. CDR3 length: 13 residues. Germline V gene lookup returns CDR1 SQVTM and CDR2 ANQGSEA. Trimming shortened V by 3 bases and J by 2 bases, and 10 bases separated the two germline ends.

The gene calls are TRBV20-1 and TRBJ2-3; TRBD2 agrees at 11 bases. The CDR3 is 17 amino acids. Germline CDR1 is DFQATT and CDR2 is SNEGSKA (reference sequence). The trim removed 6 bases at V and 0 bases at J, leaving 11 bases unmatched. CDR3 in DNA: TGCAGTGCCATGAGCCTAGCGGGGGGCCAGAGCACAGATACGCAGTATTTT. Its protein product is CSAMSLAGGQSTDTQYF.

The rearrangement uses TRBV12-3 or TRBV12-4 and TRBJ2-7; TRBD1 might be the D (5 bases). This CDR3 has 14 amino acids. V dropped 7 bases and J dropped 2 bases, with 15 bases sitting between them. The CDR3 DNA is TGTGCCAGCACTTATGGATTGGGGCCCTACGAGCAGTACTTC. Protein sequence: CASTYGLGPYEQYF.

V and J are TRBV24-1 and TRBJ2-1; 9 bases match TRBD1. This CDR3 comprises 16 residues. CDR1 and CDR2 from the germline V gene are KGHDR and SFDVKD. Trimming at V came to 4 bases and at J to 5 bases, leaving 8 bases not matched to a gene. CDR3 DNA sequence: TGTGCCACCAGTGACGGGGGACAGGGCGTCAACAATGAGCAGTTCTTC. The encoded protein is CATSDGGQGVNNEQFF.

The J gene is TRBJ2-7, the V gene TRBV15, with D possibly being TRBD1 or TRBD2 (5 bases each). The CDR3 contains 12 residues. Germline assignment: CDR1 LNHNV and CDR2 YYDKDF (reference sequence). V shed 5 bases and J shed 5 bases, with 10 bases lying between them. The CDR3 here is CATSGSGHEQYF. The DNA for the CDR3 is TGTGCCACCAGCGGTTCGGGACACGAGCAGTACTTC.

This clonotype was counted only a few times. This chain uses TRBV20-1 with TRBJ2-7; D is uncertain. CDR1 is DFQATT, CDR2 SNEGSKA, per germline (reference sequence). Deletions cut 7 bases from V and 4 bases from J, with 8 bases between. The length of the CDR3 is 10 residues. The CDR3 sequence is CSVGVYEQYF. CDR3 in DNA: TGCAGTGTTGGGGTGTACGAGCAGTACTTC.

This chain connects TRBV5-1 to TRBJ1-2; D is undetermined. The V gene lost 0 bases and the J gene lost 6 bases, with 9 bases spanning the gap. The CDR3 spans 13 residues. Germline lookup yields CDR1 SGHRS and CDR2 YFSETQ. This CDR3 is CASSLDMVDGYTF. CDR3 nucleotide sequence: TGCGCCAGCAGCTTGGATATGGTGGATGGCTACACCTTC.

The chain links TRBV5-1 to TRBJ2-7; 7 bases are a match to TRBD2. The V gene's germline CDR1 is SGHRS and CDR2 YFSETQ. V shed 0 bases and J 3 bases; nucleotides not matched to a gene: 9. This CDR3 spans 16 amino acids. The CDR3 loop reads CASSLAGAGDLYEQYF. As DNA, the CDR3 is TGCGCCAGCAGCTTGGCCGGGGCGGGGGACCTCTACGAGCAGTACTTC.

This chain links TRBV3-1 with TRBJ1-2, with a weak D call TRBD1 (5 bases). V gave up 0 bases and J gave up 4 bases, with 15 bases separating them. The CDR3 is made up of 16 amino acids. The germline V gene has CDR1 LGHDT and CDR2 YNNKEL (reference sequence). CDR3 in DNA: TGTGCCAGCAGCCAAGATGGAGAGGGGCCGGGCTATGGCTACACCTTC. Translating it yields CASSQDGEGPGYGYTF.

The gene calls are TRBV19 and TRBJ1-5; 9 nucleotides align to TRBD1. V was pared by 4 bases and J by 2 bases, with 3 bases of the junction left unmatched. This CDR3 region has 15 residues. Germline values: CDR1 LNHDA, CDR2 SQIVND (reference sequence). The CDR3, as DNA: TGTGCCAGTAGTACGACAGGGGGTGGCAATCAGCCCCAGCATTTT. Amino acids: CASSTTGGGNQPQHF.

In this sample, this clonotype turned up once. The CDR3 loop is CSVLSPSGAYEQYF. DNA of the CDR3: TGCAGCGTGCTGAGTCCTAGCGGAGCCTACGAGCAGTACTTC. The chain recombines TRBV29-1 with TRBJ2-7, with 7 bases aligning to TRBD2. The germline V gene has CDR1 SQVTM and CDR2 ANQGSEA. V shed 6 bases, J shed 2 bases, and the junction held 10 bases outside the gene matches. CDR3 length equals 14 residues.

V and J are TRBV2 and TRBJ1-5; D is unclear. V lost 7 bases and J lost 4, with 8 bases in between. CDR3 length: 12 residues. Germline CDR1 is SNHLY and CDR2 is FYNNEI. CDR3 sequence: CASNLINQPQHF. The CDR3 nucleotides read TGTGCCAGCAACCTCATTAATCAGCCCCAGCATTTT.

The chain combines TRBV7-2 with TRBJ2-7, with D possibly matching TRBD1 (6 bases). The germline CDR1 and CDR2 sequences are SGHTA and FQGNSA. The CDR3 extends over 14 amino acids. The V end was cut by 5 bases, the J end by 5 bases, with 16 bases between. In DNA form, the CDR3 reads TGTGCCAGCAGCGCATCGTGGGGGCTCAACGAGCAGTACTTC. This gives the protein CASSASWGLNEQYF.

The CDR3 sequence is CAWTGTLNTGELFF. The CDR3, as DNA: TGTGCCTGGACGGGGACCCTGAACACCGGGGAGCTGTTTTTT. V gene TRBV30 combines with J gene TRBJ2-2; perhaps D is TRBD1 or TRBD2 (5 bases each). V shed 4 bases and J shed 1 base, with 10 bases lying between them. CDR3 size: 14 residues. The germline CDR1 and CDR2 sequences are GTSNPN and SVGIG (reference sequence).

The chain carries TRBV6-2 or TRBV6-3 and TRBJ2-2; no firm D call. Germline V gene sequence: CDR1 MNHEY, CDR2 SVGEGT. V was trimmed by 8 bases and J by 6 bases, leaving 13 bases between them. The CDR3 is 13 amino acids. The CDR3 here is CASGRGMAGELFF. CDR3 nucleotides: TGTGCCAGCGGTAGAGGAATGGCCGGGGAGCTGTTTTTT.

The chain links TRBV29-1 to TRBJ2-1; D is undetermined. Germline CDR1 is SQVTM and CDR2 is ANQGSEA. The V gene lost 3 bases and the J gene lost 4 bases, with 7 bases spanning the gap. CDR3 length: 12 residues. The CDR3 DNA reads TGCAGCGTTGACGGGTTATACAATGAGCAGTTCTTC. Its protein product is CSVDGLYNEQFF.

This chain connects TRBV7-9 to TRBJ1-2; D is possibly TRBD1 (6 bases). CDR3 length: 14 residues. Deletions cut 7 bases from V and 3 bases from J, with 15 bases between. Germline V lookup: CDR1 SEHNR, CDR2 FQNEAQ (reference sequence). CDR3 protein: CASTRGGADYGYTF. The CDR3 nucleotides read TGTGCCAGCACTCGAGGGGGGGCGGACTATGGCTACACCTTC. Full variable domain (remainder filled in from reference TRBV7-9 and TRBJ1-2): DTGVSQNPRHKITKRGQNVTFRCDPISEHNRLYWYRQTLGQGPEFLTYFQNEAQLEKSRLLSDRFSAERPKGSFSTLEIQRTEQGDSAMYLCASTRGGADYGYTFGSGTRLTVV.

V gene TRBV20-1 combines with J gene TRBJ1-2, with 8 bases that match TRBD1. V shed 3 bases, J shed 4 bases, and the junction held 4 bases outside the gene matches. CDR3 length equals 13 residues. Germline values: CDR1 DFQATT, CDR2 SNEGSKA (reference sequence). The CDR3 loop is CSASTTGGYGYTF. The CDR3 DNA follows: TGCAGTGCTAGTACCACAGGGGGCTATGGCTACACCTTC.